These 3 T cell receptor beta chains originate from one sample sequenced in a study of molecular identifiers for immune sequencing clone quantification. From the PCR reads, TCRdb called clonotypes with MiXCR, one entry per CDR3 protein. Of about 510,000 distinct CDR3 sequences listed, about 25% are singletons. Sequenced sample: naive CD8+ T cells from blood, with Jurkat cell RNA spiked in. Subset in this sample: FACS-sorted CD8+CD4-CCR7+CD45RA+ naive T cells. The receptors here all came from a human donor in good health. Some libraries in this study had Jurkat cell RNA spiked in.

This clonotype has at least ten counts. The chain has TRBV7-9 and TRBJ2-1, with unresolved D. The CDR3 contains 14 residues. Germline lookup yields CDR1 SEHNR and CDR2 FQNEAQ (reference sequence). V was pared by 2 bases and J by 8 bases, with 13 bases between. CDR3 loop: CASSLPVKEDEQFF. CDR3 in DNA: TGTGCCAGCAGCTTACCCGTTAAAGAAGATGAGCAGTTCTTC.

The rearrangement uses TRBV4-3 and TRBJ2-4; tentatively, D is TRBD1 or TRBD2 (5 bases each). The CDR3 totals 14 residues. Trimming removed 0 bases at V and 6 bases at J, with 9 bases between. The V gene's germline CDR1 is LGHNA and CDR2 YSLEER. The DNA for the CDR3 is TGCGCCAGCAGCCAAGAAGGGACCTTAAACATTCAGTACTTC. This codes for CASSQEGTLNIQYF.

The rearrangement links TRBV30 to TRBJ2-5; 9 nucleotides align to TRBD2. The V segment lost 2 bases and the J segment 0 bases; nucleotides outside the gene matches: 4. The CDR3 has 15 amino acids. Germline V gene data show CDR1 as GTSNPN and CDR2 as SVGIG (reference sequence). CDR3 sequence reads: CAWSSLAGNQETQYF. The CDR3 coding sequence is TGTGCCTGGAGTAGTCTAGCGGGGAACCAAGAGACCCAGTACTTC.